The 28 T cell receptor beta chains in this list originate from one sample, sequenced in a study of graft-versus-host responses after intestinal transplantation. Sequencing used immunoSEQ multiplex PCR; TCRdb keeps in-frame clones, though not all of them. The table has about 59,000 clones, around 92% seen once; the top ten hold approximately 0.4%. These receptors have no known antigen. This sample comprised unstimulated CD4+ T cells sorted from spleen or lymph node cells, obtained before transplant. The receptors derive from a human donor who was the organ donor for an intestinal transplant.

The V gene is TRBV6-6, the J gene TRBJ1-6; 7 bases are a match to TRBD1. The CDR3 spans 16 residues. Germline assignment: CDR1 MNHNY and CDR2 SVGAGI (reference sequence). The junction had 14 bases not matched to a gene; V was cut back by 6 bases and J by 9 bases. CDR3 region: CASSYGGQPPFSPLHF. CDR3 nucleotides: TGTGCCAGCAGCTACGGGGGACAGCCCCCCTTTTCACCCCTCCACTTT.

The J gene is TRBJ2-3, the V gene TRBV27; 8 nucleotides agree with TRBD1. Germline V gene data show CDR1 as MNHEY and CDR2 as SMNVEV (reference sequence). CDR3 length equals 15 residues. The V gene end was trimmed by 3 bases and the J gene end by 2 bases; junction bases not matched to a gene: 4. The CDR3 protein is CASSFKDRATDTQYF. The CDR3 DNA reads TGTGCCAGCAGTTTCAAGGACAGGGCCACAGATACGCAGTATTTT.

This clone came up once. This chain links TRBV25-1 with TRBJ2-5; D possibly corresponds to TRBD1 (5 bases). Near its end, the DNA agrees better with TRBJ2-7, so the J call may be wrong. CDR3 length: 14 amino acids. Germline CDR1 reads MGHDK; CDR2 reads SYGVNS. CDR3 residues: CASSEYPGTYEQYF. The CDR3 DNA follows: TGTGCCAGCAGTGAATATCCAGGGACCTACGAGCAGTACTTC.

This chain connects TRBV6-5 to TRBJ1-2; TRBD1 agrees at 7 bases. CDR1 and CDR2 (germline): MNHEY, SVGAGI. This CDR3 spans 16 amino acids. Trimming cost V 0 bases and J 8 bases; bases outside gene matches: 12. CDR3 region: CASSYSITASGGGYTF. CDR3 DNA sequence: TGTGCCAGCAGTTACTCGATAACGGCCTCAGGGGGAGGCTACACCTTC.

V usage is TRBV7-8 and J usage is TRBJ2-7, with 7 bases matching TRBD1. The J segment lost 0 bases and the V segment lost 1 base, leaving 3 bases of the junction unmatched. Germline CDR1 is SGHVS and CDR2 is FQNEAQ. The CDR3 sequence is 15 residues long. The CDR3 reads CASSLVTGFSYEQYF. The DNA of the CDR3 is TGTGCCAGCAGCTTAGTGACAGGGTTCTCCTACGAGCAGTACTTC.

The genes are TRBV18 and TRBJ1-2, with a weak D call TRBD1 (6 bases). CDR1 is KGHSH, CDR2 LQKENI, per germline. The V gene lost 1 base and the J gene lost 7 bases, with 13 bases spanning the gap. The CDR3 consists of 14 residues. The CDR3 sequence is CASSPRAGVGGYTF. The CDR3 DNA is TGTGCCAGCTCACCACGGGCAGGGGTCGGTGGCTACACCTTC.

V is TRBV10-3 and J is TRBJ2-4, with D perhaps TRBD1 (6 bases). The CDR3 is 19 amino acids. Per germline, CDR1 ENHRY and CDR2 SYGVKD. V was pared by 5 bases and J by 4 bases, with 27 bases between. The chain's CDR3 is CAISSYLPGESVNKNIQYF. As DNA, the CDR3 is TGTGCCATCAGTAGTTACCTCCCAGGGGAGTCGGTAAATAAAAACATTCAGTACTTC.

This clone was picked up one time. The V and J genes are TRBV10-3 and TRBJ1-2; the D gene is possibly TRBD1 (6 bases). In germline, CDR1 is ENHRY, CDR2 SYGVKD. Trimming removed 4 bases at V and 4 bases at J, with 10 bases between. This CDR3 contains 13 residues. The CDR3 reads CAISAGAPYGYTF. In nucleotides, the CDR3 is TGTGCCATCAGTGCAGGGGCCCCCTATGGCTACACCTTC.

The gene calls are TRBV29-1 and TRBJ1-3, with D tentatively TRBD1 (6 bases). Per germline, CDR1 SQVTM and CDR2 ANQGSEA. V gave up 4 bases and J gave up 0 bases, with 13 bases separating them. This CDR3 spans 15 amino acids. The CDR3 nucleotides read TGCAGCGTTGTAATTGGGACAAACTCTGGAAACACCATATATTTT. Protein product: CSVVIGTNSGNTIYF.

V and J are TRBV7-9 and TRBJ1-2; the D gene is possibly TRBD1 (6 bases). Germline CDR1 is SEHNR and CDR2 is FQNEAQ (reference sequence). V lost 4 bases, J lost 2 bases, and 23 bases lay in between. This CDR3 contains 18 residues. The CDR3 loop is CASSSEWGRGPRNYGYTF. CDR3 bases: TGTGCCAGCAGCTCCGAGTGGGGCAGGGGACCCCGGAACTATGGCTACACCTTC.

The chain recombines TRBV2 with TRBJ1-2; unclear D gene. The CDR3 contains 11 residues. Germline assignment: CDR1 SNHLY and CDR2 FYNNEI. The V end lost 8 bases, the J end lost 4 bases, and 8 bases lay between the germline ends. CDR3 bases: TGTGCCAGCGGGCCCGTCTATGGCTACACCTTC. This sequence encodes CASGPVYGYTF.

CDR3 bases: TGTGCCAGCAGCTTACACAGGGCCCCTTACGAGCAGTACTTC. It encodes CASSLHRAPYEQYF. The chain couples TRBV7-3 to TRBJ2-7; tentatively, D is TRBD1 (6 bases). The CDR3 consists of 14 residues. The ends were cut back, 2 bases at V and 4 bases at J, with 12 bases in the middle. Germline V lookup: CDR1 SGHTA, CDR2 FQGTGA.

The V and J genes are TRBV5-4 and TRBJ2-1; perhaps D is TRBD1 or TRBD2 (6 bases each). Germline V CDR1 and CDR2: SGHNT, YYREEE (reference sequence). The CDR3 loop spans 14 amino acids. V was pared by 4 bases and J by 7 bases, with 15 bases between. Here the CDR3 reads CASSPGGQNNEQFF. The CDR3 DNA reads as TGTGCCAGCAGCCCCGGGGGACAAAATAATGAGCAGTTCTTC.

The chain is built from TRBV15 and TRBJ2-5, with TRBD1 matching over 7 bases. Germline V CDR1 and CDR2: LNHNV, YYDKDF (reference sequence). V shed 0 bases, J shed 5 bases, and the junction held 3 bases outside the gene matches. The CDR3 extends over 14 amino acids. CDR3 in DNA: TGTGCCACCAGCAGAGATAGGGGGCGGGAGACCCAGTACTTC. Residues: CATSRDRGRETQYF.

The chain carries TRBV7-9 and TRBJ1-1, with D tentatively TRBD1 (6 bases). The length of the CDR3 is 15 residues. Germline lookup yields CDR1 SEHNR and CDR2 FQNEAQ (reference sequence). Between the trimmed V and J ends, which lost 1 base and 5 bases, there was a span of 14 bases. The CDR3 loop is CASSLEGGYGTEAFF. CDR3 bases: TGTGCCAGCAGCTTAGAAGGGGGGTATGGTACTGAAGCTTTCTTT.

The rearrangement links TRBV7-2 to TRBJ2-3; 15 nucleotides line up with TRBD2. The CDR3 is 15 amino acids. CDR1 and CDR2 from the germline V gene are SGHTA and FQGNSA. J gave up 4 bases and V 4 bases, and 0 bases lay outside the gene matches. CDR3: CASSWTSGGADTQYF. CDR3 DNA: TGTGCCAGCAGCTGGACTAGCGGGGGGGCAGATACGCAGTATTTT.

This sequence joins TRBV7-2 and TRBJ2-2; 7 nucleotides agree with TRBD2. Germline CDR1 reads SGHTA; CDR2 reads FQGNSA. This CDR3 contains 15 residues. The trim removed 5 bases at V and 5 bases at J, leaving 8 bases unmatched. CDR3 loop: CASSLNRDYTGELFF. The DNA of the CDR3 is TGTGCCAGCAGCCTAAACCGGGACTATACCGGGGAGCTGTTTTTT.

This rearrangement joins TRBV6-1 to TRBJ2-5; weak D call: TRBD1 (5 bases). The CDR3 has 15 amino acids. V lost 2 bases and J lost 9, with 19 bases in between. Germline V gives CDR1 MNHNS, CDR2 SASEGT. The chain's CDR3 is CASSEMAGPVLPQYF. CDR3 nucleotide sequence: TGTGCCAGCAGTGAAATGGCAGGGCCCGTGTTACCCCAGTACTTC.

As for this clone: One end of the junction is discordant with germline, which a read error may explain. The chain links TRBV7-2 to TRBJ2-3; weak D call: TRBD2 (7 bases). The CDR3 is made up of 15 amino acids. CDR1 is SGHTA, CDR2 FQGNSA, per germline. The DNA of the CDR3 is TGTGCCAGCAGCTTAGCGGGGGGGCCCACAGATGCGCAGTATTTT. It encodes CASSLAGGPTDAQYF.

This clone was detected only a few times. The rearrangement links TRBV10-3 to TRBJ2-5; no reliable D call. The CDR3 spans 13 residues. CDR1 is ENHRY and CDR2 is SYGVKD in the germline V gene. V lost 4 bases and J lost 1, with 7 bases in between. CDR3 sequence reads: CAISAVSQETQYF. The CDR3, as DNA: TGTGCCATCAGTGCGGTCAGCCAAGAGACCCAGTACTTC.

This clone was observed a single time. The CDR3 loop reads CASSAILGAPLHF. The CDR3 DNA sequence: TGTGCCAGCAGCGCAATCCTGGGGGCACCCCTCCACTTT. The gene calls are TRBV9 and TRBJ1-6; a weak D match, TRBD1 (5 bases). The length of the CDR3 is 13 residues. The germline V gene encodes CDR1 SGDLS and CDR2 YYNGEE. Trimming removed 3 bases from V and 11 bases from J, with 12 bases in between.

The chain links TRBV10-3 to TRBJ1-2, with D maybe TRBD1 (5 bases). CDR1 is ENHRY and CDR2 is SYGVKD in the germline V gene. This CDR3 is 16 amino acids long. Trimming left V 6 bases short and J 5 bases short, with 22 bases between. CDR3 in DNA: TGTGCCATCAGCTTCAGTGAGAACGGGGCATCATATGGCTACACCTTC. The encoded protein is CAISFSENGASYGYTF.

This clone was recorded once. The V call is TRBV5-1, the J call TRBJ2-5; TRBD1 agrees at 8 bases. This CDR3 region has 13 residues. Germline V gene lookup returns CDR1 SGHRS and CDR2 YFSETQ. V shed 0 bases, J shed 5 bases, and the junction held 0 bases outside the gene matches. The CDR3 spells CASSLDRGETQYF. The CDR3 DNA follows: TGCGCCAGCAGCTTGGACAGGGGGGAGACCCAGTACTTC.

The chain links TRBV18 to TRBJ2-5, with no clear D. The better agreement between TRBJ2-7 and the DNA end casts doubt on the J call. CDR3 length: 12 amino acids. CDR1 is KGHSH, CDR2 LQKENI, per germline. The CDR3 spells CASSPTIYEQYF. The CDR3 DNA reads as TGTGCCAGCTCACCCACAATTTACGAGCAGTACTTC.

This chain uses TRBV6-1 with TRBJ1-2; 8 positions match TRBD1. The CDR3 has 13 residues. The junction had 6 bases not matched to a gene; V was cut back by 5 bases and J by 7 bases. From germline, CDR1 is MNHNS and CDR2 SASEGT. CDR3 amino acids: CASSPRTGIGYTF. The CDR3 DNA sequence: TGTGCCAGCAGTCCACGGACAGGGATTGGCTACACCTTC.

This rearrangement joins TRBV30 to TRBJ1-2; weak D call: TRBD1 (5 bases). There are 13 residues in the CDR3. V was pared by 0 bases and J by 3 bases, with 8 bases between. Germline V gene data show CDR1 as GTSNPN and CDR2 as SVGIG (reference sequence). CDR3 protein: CAWSVQDYYGYTF. CDR3 DNA: TGTGCCTGGAGTGTACAGGACTACTATGGCTACACCTTC.

The chain carries TRBV19 and TRBJ2-1; 7 bases are a match to TRBD2. The CDR3 totals 13 residues. V was pared by 5 bases and J by 5 bases, with 3 bases of the junction left unmatched. From germline, CDR1 is LNHDA and CDR2 SQIVND (reference sequence). The CDR3, as DNA: TGTGCCAGTAGTTTGGGGACTAACAATGAGCAGTTCTTC. Residues: CASSLGTNNEQFF.

This clone was picked up one time. V is TRBV20-1 and J is TRBJ1-1, with D unclear. This CDR3 is 11 amino acids long. Between the trimmed V and J ends, which lost 4 bases and 6 bases, there was a span of 9 bases. Germline CDR1 reads DFQATT; CDR2 reads SNEGSKA (reference sequence). Here the CDR3 reads CSATRRAEAFF. CDR3 nucleotide sequence: TGCAGTGCTACGAGGCGTGCTGAAGCTTTCTTT.